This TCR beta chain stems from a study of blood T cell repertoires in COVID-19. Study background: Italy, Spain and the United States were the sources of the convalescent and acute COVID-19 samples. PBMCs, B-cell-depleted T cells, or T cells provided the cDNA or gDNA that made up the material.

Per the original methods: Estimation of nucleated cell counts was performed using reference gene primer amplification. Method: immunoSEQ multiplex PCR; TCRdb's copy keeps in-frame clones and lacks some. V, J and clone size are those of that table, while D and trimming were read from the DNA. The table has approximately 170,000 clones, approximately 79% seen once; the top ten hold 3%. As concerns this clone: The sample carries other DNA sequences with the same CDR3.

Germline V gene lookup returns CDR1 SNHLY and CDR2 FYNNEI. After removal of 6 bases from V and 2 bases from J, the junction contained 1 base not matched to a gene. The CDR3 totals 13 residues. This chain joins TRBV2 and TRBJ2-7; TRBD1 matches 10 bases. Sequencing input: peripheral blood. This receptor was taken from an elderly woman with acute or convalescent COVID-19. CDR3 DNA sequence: TGTGCCAGCAGGGGACAGGGGACCTACGAGCAGTACTTC. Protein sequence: CASRGQGTYEQYF.